What follows describes a single TCR beta chain. Its antigen is still unknown. Base qualities are not recorded, but no much larger clone differs from it by a single base. V ends up 0 bases short and J 8 bases short, with an unmatched junction base count of 9. The CDR3 holds 16 amino acids from the cysteine to the phenylalanine. The entry retains the CDR3 DNA only, 48 bases that are in frame from base 1. CDR1 LGHDT and CDR2 YNNKEL were looked up in the germline V gene (reference sequence). The data originate from a study of blood T cell repertoires in COVID-19 (TCRdb year 2020). For context, the study as a whole: Collaborator samples came from the United States, Italy and Spain and covered acute and convalescent phases of COVID-19. The prospective study material was composed of cDNA or gDNA derived from T cells, B-cell-depleted T cells, or PBMCs. The dataset comprised deeply sampled blood TCRbeta repertoires from subjects exposed to, actively infected with, or recovered from COVID-19. The repertoires were made available in a free public database intended to serve as a resource for research on the immune response to SARS-CoV-2. Samples were obtained from the ongoing ImmuneRACE study (first 160 participants) and from 950 to 1,500 subjects provided by 6 global collaborators. Nearly every sample came with metadata listing a de-identified subject ID, COVID-19 status, age in years and sex. Where HLA class I and class II types were available, the types were taken from metadata supplied by the sample provider, not from assay-based typing. Results the study describes overall, beyond this receptor: The amount of clinical and demographic metadata varied by source and participant and was provided uncurated.

Whole blood was collected in K2EDTA tubes by collaborating institutions according to the institutions' own protocols. For TCRbeta analysis, collaborators shipped samples as frozen whole blood, isolated PBMCs, or DNA extracted from either of those sample types. TCRbeta CDR3 regions were amplified from genomic DNA using the immunoSEQ Assay, a bias-controlled multiplex PCR. In the original analysis: Within the assay, amplification of reference gene primers was used to estimate how many nucleated cells each sample contained. To quantify the absolute abundance of each unique TCRbeta CDR3 rearrangement, sequence reads were collapsed and filtered. For each sample, productive Simpson clonality was calculated by taking the square root of Simpson's diversity index across productive rearrangements. This immuneACCESS table, as held by TCRdb, lists in-frame sequences with V and J called but not all clones. Of the missing ones, under half trace to an unresolved V gene in checked studies; the others have no known cause. The V and J calls and the clone size are those of that table, but D and trimming were determined from the DNA. The sample profile shows 69,000 or so clones; around 84% of them were found once. Around 10% of the sample belongs to the ten largest clones.

Sequencing was carried out using peripheral blood. This receptor was obtained from a woman of 80 years or more with acute or convalescent COVID-19. The V gene is TRBV3-1 (or the pseudogene TRBV3-2) and the J gene is TRBJ2-1; 8 bases in the middle match TRBD2. The CDR3 region reads CASSQDMASGFDEQFF. The base sequence is TGTGCCAGCAGCCAAGATATGGCTAGCGGGTTCGATGAGCAGTTCTTC.